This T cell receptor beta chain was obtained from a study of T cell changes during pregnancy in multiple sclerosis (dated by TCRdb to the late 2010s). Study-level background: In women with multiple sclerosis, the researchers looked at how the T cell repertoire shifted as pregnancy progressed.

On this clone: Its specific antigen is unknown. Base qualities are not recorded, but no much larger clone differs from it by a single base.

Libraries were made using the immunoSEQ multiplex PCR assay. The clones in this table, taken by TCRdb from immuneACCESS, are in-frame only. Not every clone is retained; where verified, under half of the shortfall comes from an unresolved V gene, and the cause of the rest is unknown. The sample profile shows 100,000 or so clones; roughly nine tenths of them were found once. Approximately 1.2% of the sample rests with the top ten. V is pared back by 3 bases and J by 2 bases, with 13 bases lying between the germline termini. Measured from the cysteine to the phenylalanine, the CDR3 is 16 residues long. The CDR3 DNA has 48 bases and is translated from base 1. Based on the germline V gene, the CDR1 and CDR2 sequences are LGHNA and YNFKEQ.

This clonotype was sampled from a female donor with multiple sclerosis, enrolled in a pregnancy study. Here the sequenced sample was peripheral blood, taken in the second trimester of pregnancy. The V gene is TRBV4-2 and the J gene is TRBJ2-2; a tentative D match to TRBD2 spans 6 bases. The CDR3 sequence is CASSQSGVVNTGELFF. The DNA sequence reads TGTGCCAGCAGCCAGTCGGGGGTAGTAAACACCGGGGAGCTGTTTTTT.